This entry is about one TCR beta chain. It lacks a known antigen. No clone much larger than this one lies a single base away; base qualities are absent. The CDR3 covers 13 residues, taking in both the cysteine and the phenylalanine. Only the CDR3 part of the read is kept: 39 bases, read in frame from the first base. The germline V gene provides CDR1 MDHEN and CDR2 SYDVKM. V and J lose 7 bases and 3 bases, and a span of 11 bases separates them. TCRbeta CDR3 regions were amplified from genomic DNA by means of the immunoSEQ Assay, a bias-controlled multiplex PCR. Per the authors' processing: The number of nucleated cells in each sample was estimated from the amplification of reference gene primers within the assay. To quantify the absolute abundance of each unique TCRbeta CDR3 rearrangement, sequence reads were collapsed and filtered. For each sample, productive Simpson clonality was calculated by taking the square root of Simpson's diversity index across productive rearrangements. TCRdb took over this immuneACCESS table, retaining in-frame rearrangements with V and J assigned. Such tables are incomplete; in checked studies, under half of the missing clones stem from an unresolved V gene, and the remainder is unexplained. V and J calls and clone size are given by that table; D and trimming were obtained from the DNA. The sample includes roughly 120,000 clones, with more than 70% observed a single time. Roughly 5.4% of the sample is held by the ten biggest clonotypes.

This entry is derived from a study of blood T cell repertoires in COVID-19 (TCRdb year 2020). For context, the study as a whole: Collaborator samples came from the United States, Italy and Spain and covered acute and convalescent phases of COVID-19. Where HLA class I and class II types were available, the types were taken from metadata supplied by the sample provider, not from assay-based typing. Samples came from the ongoing ImmuneRACE study (first 160 participants) plus 1,254 subjects from 6 global collaborators. Deeply sampled blood TCRbeta repertoires from subjects exposed to, actively infected with, or recovered from COVID-19 were included in the dataset. A de-identified subject ID, COVID-19 status, age in years and sex were almost always included in the sample metadata. The repertoires were released in a freely available public database intended as a resource for research on the immune response to SARS-CoV-2. The material from the prospective study consisted of cDNA or gDNA derived from T cells, B-cell-depleted T cells, or PBMCs. Summary of the overall study and its limitations: Clinical and demographic metadata were provided uncurated, with the amount varying by source and participant.

Each collaborating institution followed its own protocols to collect whole blood in K2EDTA tubes. Collaborator samples were shipped for TCRbeta analysis as frozen whole blood, isolated PBMCs, or DNA extracted from either sample type. This sequence uses TRBV28 and TRBJ2-3; the best D guess is TRBD1, with 8 bases matching. This clonotype was sampled from a human donor in a cohort sampled during active COVID-19. The sequenced sample was peripheral blood. The nucleotide sequence is given as TGTGCCAGCAACAGGGGGGGAACAGATACGCAGTATTTT. It specifies CASNRGGTDTQYF.